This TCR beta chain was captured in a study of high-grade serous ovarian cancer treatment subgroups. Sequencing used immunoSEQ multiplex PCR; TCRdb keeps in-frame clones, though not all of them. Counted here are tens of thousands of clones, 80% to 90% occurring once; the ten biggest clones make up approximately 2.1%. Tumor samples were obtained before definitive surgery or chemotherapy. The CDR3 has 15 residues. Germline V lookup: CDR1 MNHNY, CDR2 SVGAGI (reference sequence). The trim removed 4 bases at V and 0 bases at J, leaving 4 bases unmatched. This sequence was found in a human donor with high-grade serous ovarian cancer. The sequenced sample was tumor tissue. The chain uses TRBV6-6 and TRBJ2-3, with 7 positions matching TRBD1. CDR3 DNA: TGTGCCAGCAGTTTTCCGACAGGGAGCACAGATACGCAGTATTTT. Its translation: CASSFPTGSTDTQYF.